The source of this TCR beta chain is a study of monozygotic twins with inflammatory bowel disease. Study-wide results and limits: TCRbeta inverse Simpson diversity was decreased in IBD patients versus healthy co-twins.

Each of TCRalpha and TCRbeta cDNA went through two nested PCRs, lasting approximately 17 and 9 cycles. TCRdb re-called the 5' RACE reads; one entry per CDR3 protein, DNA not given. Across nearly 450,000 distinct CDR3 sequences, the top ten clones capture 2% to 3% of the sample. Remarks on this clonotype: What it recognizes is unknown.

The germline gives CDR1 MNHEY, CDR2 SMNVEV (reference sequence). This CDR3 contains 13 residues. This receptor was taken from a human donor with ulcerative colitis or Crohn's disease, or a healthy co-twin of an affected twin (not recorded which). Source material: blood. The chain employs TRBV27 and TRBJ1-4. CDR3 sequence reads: CASSASVRGKLFF.